This T cell receptor beta chain was retrieved from a study of siplizumab effects on memory and regulatory T cells. The CDR3 is 14 amino acids. V lost 0 bases, J lost 5 bases, and 10 bases lay in between. The germline V gene has CDR1 ENHRY and CDR2 SYGVKD. Profiling relied on immunoSEQ multiplex PCR, and the TCRdb table lists in-frame clones only, not all of them. This sample has around 100,000 clones, with more than 85% found just once. The TCR originated in a human donor in good health. The genes are TRBV10-3 and TRBJ2-5; D is perhaps TRBD2 (6 bases). The sequenced sample consisted of CD4+ T cells sorted from blood. The CDR3 here is CAISESAGGETQYF. CDR3 DNA: TGTGCCATCAGTGAGTCGGCCGGAGGGGAGACCCAGTACTTC.